One and the same sample provided the 21 T cell receptor beta chains below, sequenced in a study of glioma-infiltrating T cells after dendritic cell vaccination. Specified time point: after dendritic cell vaccination, including at tumor progression/relapse. Profiled with immunoSEQ multiplex PCR; TCRdb holds only in-frame clones, not every one. Of more than 20,000 clones listed, roughly 89% are singletons. The specimen was blood, collected after dendritic cell vaccination. The receptors originated from a human donor with glioblastoma.

This chain links TRBV6-5 with TRBJ2-5; no definite D call. Germline V gene data show CDR1 as MNHEY and CDR2 as SVGAGI. V was pared by 5 bases and J by 7 bases, with 8 bases between. This CDR3 has 11 residues. Here the CDR3 DNA reads TGTGCCAGCAGTCAGTCAAGGACCCAGTACTTC. Translated: CASSQSRTQYF.

This rearrangement joins TRBV14 to TRBJ1-4; D may be TRBD1 (5 bases). The ends were cut back, 1 base at V and 4 bases at J, with 13 bases in the middle. In germline, CDR1 is SGHDN, CDR2 FVKESK. The CDR3 is 16 residues long. The CDR3 reads CASSQGGGINNEKLFF. The DNA for the CDR3 is TGTGCCAGCAGCCAAGGGGGGGGAATTAATAATGAAAAACTGTTTTTT.

The chain's CDR3 is CASSPGLQETQYF. The CDR3 DNA reads as TGTGCCAGCAGCCCGGGACTGCAAGAGACCCAGTACTTC. The rearrangement uses TRBV4-2 and TRBJ2-5; a weak D match, TRBD2 (6 bases). In germline, CDR1 is LGHNA, CDR2 YNFKEQ. This CDR3 is 13 amino acids long. Trimming stripped 4 bases from V and 2 bases from J, with 8 bases between.

The chain recombines TRBV15 with TRBJ1-2; the D is unclear. The CDR3 is 16 amino acids. CDR1 is LNHNV and CDR2 is YYDKDF in the germline V gene (reference sequence). Trimming cost V 0 bases and J 7 bases, with 18 bases left between them. The CDR3 coding sequence is TGTGCCACCAGCAGAGATCAGGTGAGGGTGTCGAGTGGCTACACCTTC. This translates into CATSRDQVRVSSGYTF. The variable domain in full, with the rest retrieved from reference TRBV15 and TRBJ1-2, is DAMVIQNPRYQVTQFGKPVTLSCSQTLNHNVMYWYQQKSSQAPKLLFHYYDKDFNNEADTPDNFQSRRPNTSFCFLDIRSPGLGDTAMYLCATSRDQVRVSSGYTFGSGTRLTVV.

The rearrangement uses TRBV5-8 and TRBJ1-5; a possible D gene is TRBD1 (5 bases). The ends were cut back, 4 bases at V and 4 bases at J, with 18 bases in the middle. Per germline, CDR1 SGHTS and CDR2 YDEGEE. The CDR3 sequence is 16 residues long. The CDR3 sequence is CASSPGGTWFNQPQHF. DNA of the CDR3: TGTGCCAGCAGCCCGGGGGGGACCTGGTTTAATCAGCCCCAGCATTTT. The full variable domain, its missing parts supplied by reference TRBV5-8 and TRBJ1-5, is EAGVTQSPTHLIKTRGQQATLRCSPISGHTSVYWYQQALGLGLQFLLWYDEGEERNRGNFPPRFSGRQFPNYSSELNVNALELEDSALYLCASSPGGTWFNQPQHFGDGTRLSIL.

The gene calls are TRBV4-1 and TRBJ2-7, with TRBD2 identical over 10 bases. Germline trimming cut 1 base from V and 4 bases from J; bases unmatched to any gene: 4. This CDR3 region has 15 residues. CDR1 is MGHRA, CDR2 YSYEKL, per germline. CDR3 DNA sequence: TGCGCCAGCAGCCAAGCTAGCGGGGGCCTTTACGAGCAGTACTTC. Protein product: CASSQASGGLYEQYF.

This chain links TRBV4-1 with TRBJ1-5; D may be TRBD1 (6 bases). Germline assignment: CDR1 MGHRA and CDR2 YSYEKL. The CDR3 runs 20 residues. V shed 0 bases and J shed 7 bases, with 28 bases lying between them. The CDR3 bases are TGCGCCAGCAGCCAAGAGGCCTGGGGATTTGACCACCCGAGGGGGCAGCCCCAGCATTTT. Translated: CASSQEAWGFDHPRGQPQHF.

This clone was counted a few times. Other nucleotide sequences from this sample produce the same CDR3. The chain joins TRBV15 to TRBJ2-1; a possible D gene is TRBD2 (6 bases). V dropped 5 bases and J dropped 6 bases, with 17 bases sitting between them. Germline loops: CDR1 LNHNV, CDR2 YYDKDF (reference sequence). The CDR3 runs to 15 residues. The CDR3: CATSPARTTFNEQFF. DNA of the CDR3: TGTGCCACCAGCCCCGCCCGGACTACCTTCAATGAGCAGTTCTTC.

With respect to this clone: The junction shows a germline mismatch at one end, possibly a read error. This specimen includes other DNA sequences encoding the same CDR3. The CDR3 reads CASSALDRANSPLHF. The CDR3 coding sequence is TGTGCCAGCAGCGCCCTGGACAGGGCTAATTCCCCCCTCCACTTT. The chain has TRBV9 and TRBJ1-6; 8 nucleotides agree with TRBD1. Germline assignment: CDR1 SGDLS and CDR2 YYNGEE. The CDR3 is 15 amino acids.

This clone was seen a single time. The chain combines TRBV18 with TRBJ2-7; maybe TRBD2 (5 bases). The germline V gene has CDR1 KGHSH and CDR2 LQKENI. The CDR3 is made up of 13 amino acids. The V end lost 2 bases, the J end lost 4 bases, and 9 bases lay between the germline ends. The CDR3 nucleotides are TGTGCCAGCTCACCATATTCGGGATACGAGCAGTACTTC. It codes for CASSPYSGYEQYF.

A single count supports this clone. The rearrangement joins TRBV5-1 to TRBJ2-6, with a possible D match to TRBD2 (5 bases). V lost 0 bases, J lost 0 bases, and 7 bases lay in between. Germline CDR1 reads SGHRS; CDR2 reads YFSETQ. The CDR3 extends over 16 amino acids. The CDR3 sequence is CASSLGRGSGANVLTF. In nucleotides, the CDR3 is TGCGCCAGCAGCTTGGGACGGGGCTCTGGGGCCAACGTCCTGACTTTC.

A single count supports this clone. The chain has TRBV5-1 and TRBJ2-7, with 7 bases that match TRBD2. V gave up 1 base and J gave up 3 bases; unmatched junction bases: 4. The CDR3 loop spans 14 amino acids. CDR1 is SGHRS and CDR2 is YFSETQ in the germline V gene. Here the CDR3 DNA reads TGCGCCAGCAGCTTGCTCCGGGGGGACTACGAGCAGTACTTC. Its protein product is CASSLLRGDYEQYF.

This clone came up once. The chain employs TRBV10-3 and TRBJ2-2, with D possibly matching TRBD1 (6 bases). Between the trimmed V and J ends, which lost 2 bases and 7 bases, there was a span of 11 bases. CDR1 is ENHRY, CDR2 SYGVKD, per germline. The CDR3 loop spans 14 amino acids. CDR3 in amino acids: CAISEAGDGGELFF. DNA of the CDR3: TGTGCCATCAGTGAGGCAGGGGATGGCGGGGAGCTGTTTTTT.

The CDR3 DNA reads TGTGCCAGCAGCTTAGCCGGGACTAGCGGTAGCACAGATACGCAGTATTTT. It codes for CASSLAGTSGSTDTQYF. The chain links TRBV7-9 to TRBJ2-3, with 11 positions matching TRBD2. Germline CDR1 is SEHNR and CDR2 is FQNEAQ (reference sequence). The junction had 2 bases not matched to a gene; V was cut back by 0 bases and J by 0 bases. The CDR3 sequence is 17 residues long. The entire variable domain, with the rest obtained from reference TRBV7-9 and TRBJ2-3, is as follows: DTGVSQNPRHKITKRGQNVTFRCDPISEHNRLYWYRQTLGQGPEFLTYFQNEAQLEKSRLLSDRFSAERPKGSFSTLEIQRTEQGDSAMYLCASSLAGTSGSTDTQYFGPGTRLTVL.

CDR3 sequence reads: CASRQGARVPEAFF. The CDR3 bases are TGTGCCAGCAGGCAGGGGGCGCGGGTGCCTGAAGCTTTCTTT. The rearrangement links TRBV6-6 to TRBJ1-1, with 8 bases fitting TRBD1. Per germline, CDR1 MNHNY and CDR2 SVGAGI (reference sequence). The CDR3 contains 14 residues. V lost 6 bases, J lost 6 bases, and 9 bases stayed unmatched.

With respect to this clone: A junction boundary mismatches the germline segment, possibly from a read error. This specimen includes other DNA sequences encoding the same CDR3. The CDR3 nucleotides read TGTGCCACCAGCAGAGATCCGCCAGGCAGTAATTCCCCCCTCCACTTT. Its translation: CATSRDPPGSNSPLHF. This chain links TRBV15 with TRBJ1-6; D ambiguous. From germline, CDR1 is LNHNV and CDR2 YYDKDF (reference sequence). The CDR3 spans 16 residues.

The chain uses TRBV11-2 and TRBJ1-2; a weak D match, TRBD1 (5 bases). Germline loops: CDR1 SGHAT, CDR2 FQNNGV. The V end lost 5 bases, the J end lost 2 bases, and 9 bases lay between the germline ends. There are 13 residues in the CDR3. CDR3 DNA: TGTGCCAGCAGCCCATCAGGGAACTATGGCTACACCTTC. Amino acid sequence: CASSPSGNYGYTF.

The CDR3 is CASRVGAPTGPNEKLFF. The CDR3 DNA reads as TGTGCAAGTCGCGTAGGCGCCCCGACAGGGCCTAATGAAAAACTGTTTTTT. The V gene is TRBV12-2, the J gene TRBJ1-4; the table's D call TRBD1 went unverified against the DNA. TRBV12-2 is designated a pseudogene. This CDR3 spans 17 amino acids.

The chain combines TRBV7-2 with TRBJ2-3, with TRBD2 identical over 8 bases. The germline CDR1 and CDR2 sequences are SGHTA and FQGNSA. CDR3 length: 14 amino acids. Trimming at V came to 1 base and at J to 4 bases, leaving 1 base not matched to a gene. CDR3 in amino acids: CASSLGGGSDTQYF. The CDR3 region has the DNA TGTGCCAGCAGCTTAGGCGGGGGGTCAGATACGCAGTATTTT.

The rearrangement links TRBV11-2 to TRBJ2-5, with 8 bases lining up with TRBD1. The J call is doubtful: the DNA matches TRBJ2-7 better. The CDR3 loop spans 14 amino acids. CDR1 is SGHAT, CDR2 FQNNGV, per germline. CDR3 sequence: CASTETGAAYEQYF. In nucleotides, the CDR3 is TGTGCCAGCACCGAGACAGGGGCAGCCTACGAGCAGTACTTC.

The chain couples TRBV5-4 to TRBJ1-2; the D is unclear. Per germline, CDR1 SGHNT and CDR2 YYREEE (reference sequence). The CDR3 extends over 14 amino acids. V lost 3 bases, J lost 2 bases, and 11 bases lay in between. CDR3 sequence (DNA): TGTGCCAGCAGCTGGGTGGGCGACAACTATGGCTACACCTTC. This gives the protein CASSWVGDNYGYTF.